This record looks at one TCR beta chain sequence and its context. Its antigen is currently unknown. The CDR3 extends over 12 amino acids. V was shortened by 3 bases and J by 4 bases, with 6 bases between the two germline ends. From germline, CDR1 is GTSNPN and CDR2 SVGIG (reference sequence). PCR was performed using 60 Vbeta and 13 Jbeta primers. The method was immunoSEQ multiplex PCR; TCRdb's version includes in-frame clones alone and lacks a portion of them. The sample gives roughly 240,000 clones, 78% of which show up once; around 0.45% is in the top ten. The entry originates in a study of cytomegalovirus exposure and HLA in healthy donors. The study, taken as a whole, reports: Another analysis was done later, and it associated 16,951 TCR beta sequences with HLA alleles at 0.05 false discovery rate. According to an earlier analysis, most TCR beta V segments yielded productive rearrangements about 87% or about 30% of the time. Sequence variants that were highly shared formed a cluster that was likely a sequencing artifact.

The sequenced material came from PBMCs. The V gene is TRBV30, the J gene TRBJ1-4, with D tentatively TRBD1 (5 bases). The TCR comes from a boy younger than 18 in good health and CMV-seronegative. In DNA, the CDR3 is TGTGCCTGGAGACAGGATAATGAAAAACTGTTTTTT. Translated, it gives CAWRQDNEKLFF. The full variable domain, rest sourced from reference TRBV30 and TRBJ1-4, is SQTIHQWPATLVQPVGSPLSLECTVEGTSNPNLYWYRQAAGRGLQLLFYSVGIGQISSEVPQNLSASRPQDRQFILSSKKLLLSDSGFYLCAWRQDNEKLFFGSGTQLSVL.